In this sample, the clone carrying this TCR beta chain turned up many times. Its antigen is unknown. The sample comes from a study of blood T cells in healthy people across ages. General study results and limits: Unsorted PBMCs ruled out conclusive naive versus antigen-experienced comparison.

The CDR3 runs to 15 residues. Trimming took 0 bases from V and 2 from J, leaving 9 bases between them. Germline CDR1 reads SGHTA; CDR2 reads FQGTGA. A second about 7 to 11 cycle PCR used barcoded and J-beta primers. Each CDR3 protein gets one entry after TCRdb re-called the 5' RACE reads with MiXCR. The table lists 630,000 or so distinct CDR3 sequences, about 28% of them singletons. Caucasian, healthy and from Russia, the donors were aged between roughly 6 and 95. The sequence was obtained from a woman aged 80 or over in good health. The sequenced sample consisted of blood. The V call is TRBV7-3, the J call TRBJ2-3, with D unclear. The CDR3 nucleotides read TGTGCCAGCAGCTTAACCAATGGTTACACAGATACGCAGTATTTT. Protein sequence: CASSLTNGYTDTQYF.